The 13 T cell receptor beta chains below all came from one sample that was sequenced in a study of T cell changes during pregnancy in multiple sclerosis. The protocol was immunoSEQ multiplex PCR, while the TCRdb copy is restricted to in-frame clones and leaves out a portion. The sample holds about 87,000 clones, 80% to 95% seen once. The source was peripheral blood, collected in the third trimester of pregnancy. The receptors were gathered from a female donor in good health, enrolled as a control in a pregnancy study.

In DNA, the CDR3 is TGTGCCAGCTCACCGAGGGTTTTAGGATACACTGAAGCTTTCTTT. It specifies CASSPRVLGYTEAFF. The chain is built from TRBV18 and TRBJ1-1; D remains ambiguous. Germline CDR1 KGHSH, CDR2 LQKENI. This CDR3 region has 15 residues. V was trimmed by 3 bases and J by 3 bases, leaving 14 bases between them.

This chain connects TRBV28 to TRBJ2-7; 7 bases match TRBD1. With V trimmed by 6 bases and J by 4 bases, 9 bases remained unmatched. This CDR3 is built from 14 residues. Germline V gene data show CDR1 as MDHEN and CDR2 as SYDVKM. The CDR3 spells CASSSGTALYEQYF. The CDR3 DNA is TGTGCCAGCAGCTCCGGGACAGCCCTTTACGAGCAGTACTTC.

The chain employs TRBV7-6 and TRBJ2-1; 8 bases are a match to TRBD2. CDR3 size: 16 residues. Trimming at V came to 2 bases and at J to 7 bases, leaving 10 bases not matched to a gene. Germline lookup yields CDR1 SGHVS and CDR2 FNYEAQ. CDR3 in amino acids: CASSLSSGSIGNEQFF. CDR3 DNA sequence: TGTGCCAGCAGCTTATCCAGCGGGAGTATTGGGAATGAGCAGTTCTTC.

The chain employs TRBV28 and TRBJ2-7, with D possibly matching TRBD2 (5 bases). V was cut by 7 bases and J by 6 bases, with 13 bases left in between. Germline V gene sequence: CDR1 MDHEN, CDR2 SYDVKM. CDR3 length equals 12 residues. The DNA for the CDR3 is TGTGCCAGCACCGCGGGTTGGGGCGAGCAGTACTTC. This sequence encodes CASTAGWGEQYF.

This chain joins TRBV7-8 and TRBJ1-1, with unresolved D. V was clipped by 4 bases and J by 2 bases, with 5 bases between them. Germline assignment: CDR1 SGHVS and CDR2 FQNEAQ. This CDR3 has 12 amino acids. The CDR3 spells CASSSSNTEAFF. The CDR3 DNA is TGTGCCAGCAGCTCCAGTAACACTGAAGCTTTCTTT.

The chain combines TRBV5-6 with TRBJ2-1; D is possibly TRBD1 (6 bases). CDR3 length: 12 amino acids. CDR1 and CDR2 (germline): SGHDT, YYEEEE. V lost 5 bases and J lost 7, with 10 bases in between. The CDR3 nucleotides read TGTGCCAGCAGATATCAGGGGAATGAGCAGTTCTTC. The encoded protein is CASRYQGNEQFF.

Worth noting for this clone: A read error may produce the germline difference seen at one junction end. CDR3: CASSDQRGSLVDF. In DNA, the CDR3 is TGTGCCAGCAGTGACCAAAGGGGTAGTCTAGTAGACTTC. The V gene is TRBV28, the J gene TRBJ2-5, with D possibly TRBD1 on 5 matching bases. There are 13 residues in the CDR3. Germline V gene sequence: CDR1 MDHEN, CDR2 SYDVKM.

The gene calls are TRBV27 and TRBJ2-3, with 10 bases that match TRBD2. The germline V gene has CDR1 MNHEY and CDR2 SMNVEV (reference sequence). J lost 6 bases, V lost 0 bases, and 9 bases had no gene match. This CDR3 region has 17 residues. CDR3 nucleotide sequence: TGTGCCAGCAGTTTATCCAGGCCTCTAGCGGGAGCGGATACGCAGTATTTT. Its protein product is CASSLSRPLAGADTQYF.

V and J are TRBV7-9 and TRBJ2-7; tentative D call: TRBD1 (6 bases). Per the germline V gene, CDR1 is SEHNR and CDR2 is FQNEAQ (reference sequence). V was clipped by 1 base and J by 3 bases, with 16 bases between them. The CDR3 has 16 residues. The DNA of the CDR3 is TGTGCCAGCAGCTTAGGGCCGGACAGTCTTAACTACGAGCAGTACTTC. Its translation: CASSLGPDSLNYEQYF.

CDR3 sequence reads: CASSYRDRGSGEQYF. Written as DNA, the CDR3 is TGTGCCAGCAGTTACAGGGACAGGGGATCGGGCGAGCAGTACTTC. The chain recombines TRBV6-6 with TRBJ2-7; 10 bases agree with TRBD1. Losses at the gene ends were 2 bases for V and 6 bases for J; bases not matched to a gene: 7. The germline CDR1 and CDR2 sequences are MNHNY and SVGAGI (reference sequence). The CDR3 is made up of 15 amino acids.

This clone was counted between two and nine times. The J gene is TRBJ2-1, the V gene TRBV4-2; 7 positions match TRBD2. In germline, CDR1 is LGHNA, CDR2 YNFKEQ. V was clipped by 1 base and J by 6 bases; unmatched bases: 0. The CDR3 consists of 13 residues. CDR3 coding DNA: TGTGCCAGCAGCCAAGGGACTAGCAATGAGCAGTTCTTC. Translating it yields CASSQGTSNEQFF.

The gene calls are TRBV5-4 and TRBJ2-4; D might be TRBD2 (6 bases). The germline V gene has CDR1 SGHNT and CDR2 YYREEE (reference sequence). Trimming shortened V by 4 bases and J by 0 bases, and 14 bases separated the two germline ends. The CDR3 totals 16 residues. CDR3 loop: CASSGEAGRAKNIQYF. The CDR3 coding sequence is TGTGCCAGCAGCGGGGAAGCGGGCCGAGCCAAAAACATTCAGTACTTC.

This clone was seen just once. The chain employs TRBV9 and TRBJ2-5; D unclear. This CDR3 spans 15 amino acids. V lost 4 bases and J 1 base, leaving 14 bases between the germline ends. The germline CDR1 and CDR2 sequences are SGDLS and YYNGEE. Here the CDR3 reads CASSPRLDFQETQYF. CDR3 bases: TGTGCCAGCAGCCCCAGACTCGATTTCCAAGAGACCCAGTACTTC. Together with reference TRBV9 and TRBJ2-5, the CDR3 gives the full variable domain: DSGVTQTPKHLITATGQRVTLRCSPRSGDLSVYWYQQSLDQGLQFLIQYYNGEERAKGNILERFSAQQFPDLHSELNLSSLELGDSALYFCASSPRLDFQETQYFGPGTRLLVL.